These T cell receptor beta chains were read from a single sample in a study of blood T cell repertoires in COVID-19. Sequencing used immunoSEQ multiplex PCR; TCRdb keeps in-frame clones, though not all of them. The sample contains about 200,000 clones, around four fifths of which appear only once. The sequenced material came from peripheral blood. The receptors originated from a human donor with acute or convalescent COVID-19. The donor label of this sample is uncertain. Each CDR3 is given with its conserved first and last residue. The order of the fields is V gene, clone size, J gene, CDR3 length, D gene, CDR3 protein, CDR3 DNA. The D gene is left open where the match is weak. Where a row states a size, it is once, few, many or the class of an expanded clone; other rows omit it.

TRBV3-1/TRBV3-2,NA,TRBJ1-5,13,NA,CASSQGLDQPQHF,TGTGCCAGCAGCCAGGGGCTAGATCAGCCCCAGCATTTT
TRBV5-1,few,TRBJ2-6,15,NA,CASSLGGSGANVLTF,TGCGCCAGCAGCTTGGGTGGTAGTGGGGCCAACGTCCTGACTTTC
TRBV6-6,NA,TRBJ1-6,14,NA,CASTPTGGRSPLHF,TGTGCCAGCACCCCCACGGGGGGCCGGTCACCCCTCCACTTT
TRBV5-4,NA,TRBJ2-5,15,TRBD1,CASSLETGAVETQYF,TGTGCCAGCAGCTTAGAGACAGGGGCCGTGGAGACCCAGTACTTC
TRBV3-1/TRBV3-2,NA,TRBJ2-7,15,NA,CASSQGSTVFYEQYF,TGTGCCAGCAGCCAAGGGAGTACCGTCTTCTACGAGCAGTACTTC
TRBV11-1,NA,TRBJ2-1,15,NA,CASSLGLANPNEQFF,TGTGCCAGCAGCTTAGGTCTAGCGAACCCCAATGAGCAGTTCTTC
TRBV30,NA,TRBJ1-1,12,NA,CASTTVNTEAFF,TGTGCCTCAACCACAGTGAACACTGAAGCTTTCTTT
TRBV30,NA,TRBJ2-3,15,NA,CAWTGGAFGSDTQYF,TGTGCCTGGACTGGGGGGGCATTCGGGTCAGATACGCAGTATTTT
TRBV5-1,NA,TRBJ2-2,14,NA,CASSRGTNTGELFF,TGCGCCAGCAGCCGGGGTACCAACACCGGGGAGCTGTTTTTT
TRBV7-7,NA,TRBJ2-5,14,TRBD1,CASSLTGTWETQYF,TGTGCCAGCAGCTTGACAGGGACCTGGGAGACCCAGTACTTC
TRBV4-1,NA,TRBJ2-2,15,NA,CASSFLGRGSGELFF,TGCGCCAGCAGTTTCCTCGGGAGAGGGTCGGGGGAGCTGTTTTTT
TRBV28,NA,TRBJ2-1,14,TRBD2,CASTPSGSGNEQFF,TGTGCCAGCACCCCTAGCGGGAGCGGAAATGAGCAGTTCTTC
TRBV30,NA,TRBJ1-3,17,NA,CAWSAGYPGGRGNTIYF,TGTGCCTGGAGTGCGGGCTATCCGGGGGGCCGAGGAAACACCATATATTTT
TRBV18,NA,TRBJ1-1,15,TRBD1,CASSPDRVRNTEAFF,TGTGCCAGCTCACCGGACAGGGTGAGGAACACTGAAGCTTTCTTT
TRBV7-9,NA,TRBJ1-3,16,TRBD1,CASSLATGTSGNTIYF,TGTGCCAGCAGCTTAGCGACAGGGACTTCTGGAAACACCATATATTTT
TRBV6-5,NA,TRBJ1-2,15,NA,CASSKRREGNGGYTF,TGTGCCAGCAGCAAGAGGCGGGAGGGCAACGGGGGCTACACCTTC
TRBV29-1,few,TRBJ1-1,14,TRBD1,CSVREGTGNTEAFF,TGCAGCGTTCGTGAAGGGACAGGGAACACTGAAGCTTTCTTT
TRBV5-4,once,TRBJ2-3,15,TRBD2,CASSERLASTDTQYF,TGTGCCAGCAGTGAACGACTAGCGAGCACAGATACGCAGTATTTT
TRBV18,NA,TRBJ2-5,14,NA,CASSPYQGQETQYF,TGTGCCAGCTCACCATACCAGGGGCAAGAGACCCAGTACTTC
TRBV4-2,NA,TRBJ1-5,18,NA,CASSQDSEDSLSNQPQHF,TGTGCCAGCAGCCAAGATTCTGAGGACAGCCTTTCCAATCAGCCCCAGCATTTT
TRBV19,NA,TRBJ2-7,16,TRBD1,CASSIDQNRGAYEQYF,TGTGCCAGTAGTATAGATCAAAACAGGGGAGCCTACGAGCAGTACTTC
TRBV27,NA,TRBJ1-2,13,NA,CASRGHTNYGYTF,TGTGCCAGCAGGGGACATACTAACTATGGCTACACCTTC
TRBV29-1,NA,TRBJ2-1,16,TRBD2,CSVVGGSGTLDNEQFF,TGCAGCGTTGTGGGGGGAAGCGGGACTCTGGACAATGAGCAGTTCTTC
TRBV5-4,NA,TRBJ2-5,14,NA,CASSLQGVEETQYF,TGTGCCAGCAGCTTACAGGGAGTCGAAGAGACCCAGTACTTC
TRBV30,once,TRBJ2-5,16,NA,CAWSGKGAGAQETQYF,TGTGCCTGGAGTGGTAAAGGGGCAGGCGCACAAGAGACCCAGTACTTC
TRBV2,NA,TRBJ2-7,13,TRBD2,CASSVGLAGEQYF,TGTGCCAGCAGTGTCGGACTAGCGGGGGAGCAGTACTTC
TRBV7-9,few,TRBJ2-5,12,NA,CASSLKGETQYF,TGTGCCAGCAGCTTAAAGGGGGAGACCCAGTACTTC
TRBV19,NA,TRBJ2-3,16,NA,CASSTTGGPDAGAQYF,TGTGCCAGTAGTACTACCGGGGGTCCCGACGCAGGAGCGCAGTATTTT
TRBV5-1,NA,TRBJ2-7,14,TRBD1,CASSSQGAWGEQYF,TGCGCCAGCAGCTCACAGGGGGCTTGGGGCGAGCAGTACTTC
TRBV3-1/TRBV3-2,NA,TRBJ2-5,17,TRBD2,CASSHPTPLAGGGTQYF,TGTGCCAGCAGCCATCCCACGCCGCTAGCGGGAGGAGGAACCCAGTACTTC
TRBV10-3,NA,TRBJ2-7,15,TRBD2,CAISEAGVGVYEQYF,TGTGCCATCAGTGAGGCGGGAGTTGGGGTCTACGAGCAGTACTTC
TRBV10-1,NA,TRBJ2-3,15,TRBD2,CASSEKAGEKDTQYF,TGCGCCAGCAGTGAGAAGGCGGGAGAGAAGGATACGCAGTATTTT
TRBV5-6,NA,TRBJ2-7,13,NA,CASSPLGRGEQYF,TGTGCCAGCAGCCCCCTCGGCAGGGGAGAGCAGTACTTC
TRBV5-1,once,TRBJ1-5,14,NA,CASRAGMDNQPQHF,TGCGCCAGCAGGGCAGGGATGGACAATCAGCCCCAGCATTTT
TRBV7-3,few,TRBJ1-1,13,TRBD1,CASSPRGTSEAFF,TGTGCCAGCAGCCCCAGGGGGACCTCCGAAGCTTTCTTT
TRBV2,NA,TRBJ2-1,15,TRBD1,CASRARQGTYNEQFF,TGTGCCAGCAGGGCTAGACAGGGAACCTACAATGAGCAGTTCTTC
TRBV11-3,NA,TRBJ2-3,15,NA,CASSLGGHSTDTQYF,TGTGCCAGCAGCTTAGGGGGACATAGCACAGATACGCAGTATTTT
TRBV19,once,TRBJ2-7,16,TRBD1,CASSPHGQGGLGEQYF,TGTGCCAGTAGTCCCCATGGACAGGGAGGATTGGGCGAGCAGTACTTC
TRBV10-2,NA,TRBJ2-5,15,TRBD2,CASSELNLAVGTQYF,TGCGCCAGCAGTGAGCTGAATCTAGCGGTGGGGACCCAGTACTTC
TRBV24-1,NA,TRBJ1-6,15,NA,CATSDSRTENSPLHF,TGTGCCACCAGTGATTCTAGGACAGAAAATTCACCCCTCCACTTT
TRBV4-3,NA,TRBJ1-6,17,TRBD1,CASSQDGAGQGFIPLHF,TGCGCCAGCAGCCAAGATGGAGCGGGACAGGGGTTTATACCCCTCCACTTT
TRBV6-5,NA,TRBJ2-7,14,TRBD1,CASSPRQGRYEQYF,TGTGCCAGCAGTCCGAGACAGGGGCGCTACGAGCAGTACTTC
TRBV5-6,NA,TRBJ1-5,14,TRBD1,CANRGHYYNQPQHF,TGTGCCAACAGGGGGCATTACTACAATCAGCCCCAGCATTTT
TRBV29-1,NA,TRBJ2-3,12,NA,CSVERSSDTQYF,TGCAGCGTTGAAAGGTCTAGCGATACGCAGTATTTT
TRBV24-1,NA,TRBJ1-1,14,NA,CATSDRGGKAEAFF,TGTGCCACCAGTGATAGGGGGGGGAAGGCTGAAGCTTTCTTT
TRBV24-1,NA,TRBJ2-3,14,NA,CATSDPGQRNTQYF,TGTGCCACCAGTGACCCGGGACAACGGAATACGCAGTATTTT
TRBV28,NA,TRBJ2-5,15,NA,CASSFRRGSQETQYF,TGTGCCAGCAGTTTTCGCCGGGGGTCCCAAGAGACCCAGTACTTC